Below are 22 T cell receptor beta chains sequenced from a single sample in a study of OX40 agonist ivuxolimab in advanced cancers. Library preparation was by the immunoSEQ multiplex PCR assay. Held by TCRdb, this immuneACCESS table contains in-frame sequences only and omits some clones. Under half of the omission traces to an unresolved V gene where checked; the cause of the rest is unknown. Within this sample are about 120,000 clones, with 93% of them counted one time only. The ten biggest clones cover approximately 0.15% of the sample. The sequences come from CD4+ or CD8+ T cells sorted from blood, collected in a trial of the OX40 agonist ivuxolimab. These receptor sequences come from an adult with an advanced solid tumor such as melanoma, head and neck, liver or kidney cancer.

The V call is TRBV6-5, the J call TRBJ2-1; D gene ambiguous. CDR3 length: 15 residues. Germline V gene lookup returns CDR1 MNHEY and CDR2 SVGAGI. V was pared by 3 bases and J by 4 bases, with 13 bases between. The DNA for the CDR3 is TGTGCCAGCAGTTATTCGGGCCCCCGGTACAATGAGCAGTTCTTC. This encodes CASSYSGPRYNEQFF.

This chain joins TRBV2 and TRBJ2-5; perhaps TRBD1 as D (5 bases). The germline V gene encodes CDR1 SNHLY and CDR2 FYNNEI. V lost 6 bases to trimming and J lost 4 bases, with 12 bases between them. The CDR3 consists of 13 residues. The CDR3 DNA is TGTGCCAGCAGGAGCTCAGGGCGAGAGACCCAGTACTTC. This encodes CASRSSGRETQYF.

The V gene is TRBV7-9, the J gene TRBJ2-1; D remains unclear. Germline V lookup: CDR1 SEHNR, CDR2 FQNEAQ (reference sequence). Deletions cut 2 bases from V and 4 bases from J, with 9 bases between. The CDR3 extends over 14 amino acids. CDR3: CASSLRSPYNEQFF. In nucleotides, the CDR3 is TGTGCCAGCAGCTTACGGAGCCCTTACAATGAGCAGTTCTTC.

The chain has TRBV11-2 and TRBJ2-1; TRBD2 agrees at 13 bases. The junction had 2 bases not matched to a gene; V was cut back by 5 bases and J by 4 bases. Germline assignment: CDR1 SGHAT and CDR2 FQNNGV. The CDR3 has 15 amino acids. CDR3 in amino acids: CASSLLAGGYNEQFF. CDR3 bases: TGTGCCAGCAGCCTACTAGCGGGAGGGTACAATGAGCAGTTCTTC. The full variable domain, in which reference TRBV11-2 and TRBJ2-1 provide the parts outside the CDR3, is EAGVAQSPRYKIIEKRQSVAFWCNPISGHATLYWYQQILGQGPKLLIQFQNNGVVDDSQLPKDRFSAERLKGVDSTLKIQPAKLEDSAVYLCASSLLAGGYNEQFFGPGTRLTVL.

This clone occurred a few times. The J gene is TRBJ2-5, the V gene TRBV7-6; 9 nucleotides align to TRBD2. The germline V gene encodes CDR1 SGHVS and CDR2 FNYEAQ. V lost 5 bases and J lost 1; bases outside the gene matches: 14. The CDR3 totals 18 residues. The CDR3 region is CASSPRGRRGGPQETQYF. CDR3 in DNA: TGTGCCAGCAGCCCAAGGGGGAGGCGGGGGGGCCCCCAAGAGACCCAGTACTTC.

This chain connects TRBV7-8 to TRBJ1-5; TRBD1 might be the D (6 bases). The V end lost 1 base, the J end lost 4 bases, and 11 bases lay between the germline ends. The germline V gene encodes CDR1 SGHVS and CDR2 FQNEAQ. This CDR3 contains 15 residues. CDR3 sequence (DNA): TGTGCCAGCAGCTTAGGGGGGACATCGAATCAGCCCCAGCATTTT. It specifies CASSLGGTSNQPQHF.

This sequence joins TRBV9 and TRBJ2-7; D gene ambiguous. The V gene's germline CDR1 is SGDLS and CDR2 YYNGEE. Trimming left V 4 bases short and J 5 bases short, with 13 bases between. This CDR3 is 13 amino acids long. CDR3 in DNA: TGTGCCAGCAGCTCCCGGCCGTGGGACGAGCAGTACTTC. Residues: CASSSRPWDEQYF.

The V gene is TRBV6-6, the J gene TRBJ1-3; perhaps TRBD1 as D (6 bases). The CDR3 covers 16 residues. Trimming shortened V by 0 bases and J by 0 bases, and 9 bases separated the two germline ends. CDR1 and CDR2 from the germline V gene are MNHNY and SVGAGI (reference sequence). The CDR3 bases are TGTGCCAGCAGTTACTCGGGGGGCCGCTCTGGAAACACCATATATTTT. Translation gives CASSYSGGRSGNTIYF.

The J gene is TRBJ2-3, the V gene TRBV6-5; TRBD2 matches 7 bases. CDR1 is MNHEY and CDR2 is SVGAGI in the germline V gene. The V and J ends lost 8 bases and 5 bases, in that order; junction bases with no gene match: 7. CDR3 length equals 13 residues. The CDR3 region is CASFSGLGDTQYF. CDR3 nucleotide sequence: TGTGCCAGCTTTAGCGGGCTGGGAGATACGCAGTATTTT.

The chain links TRBV7-6 to TRBJ1-1; 11 bases are a match to TRBD1. J gave up 4 bases and V 5 bases, and 15 bases lay outside the gene matches. The CDR3 is 18 residues long. Per the germline V gene, CDR1 is SGHVS and CDR2 is FNYEAQ. The CDR3 region is CASSLPGTGGIRGTEAFF. The DNA for the CDR3 is TGTGCCAGCAGCCTGCCCGGGACAGGGGGGATTCGGGGCACTGAAGCTTTCTTT.

The rearrangement uses TRBV6-1 and TRBJ1-6; no clear D gene. The germline V gene encodes CDR1 MNHNS and CDR2 SASEGT. The CDR3 is 15 amino acids. V was pared by 3 bases and J by 10 bases, with 16 bases between. The CDR3 nucleotides read TGTGCCAGCAGTGAGGTCCGGGAGGTAGGGTCACCCCTCCACTTT. Its protein is CASSEVREVGSPLHF.

This chain uses TRBV7-2 with TRBJ2-7; 9 bases agree with TRBD1. Germline values: CDR1 SGHTA, CDR2 FQGNSA. This CDR3 has 14 residues. The junction had 2 bases not matched to a gene; V was cut back by 5 bases and J by 0 bases. In DNA, the CDR3 is TGTGCCAGCAGCCGGGACAGGGCCTCCTACGAGCAGTACTTC. Residues: CASSRDRASYEQYF.

The chain recombines TRBV28 with TRBJ1-4, with 8 bases fitting TRBD1. The CDR3 runs to 15 residues. Germline CDR1 MDHEN, CDR2 SYDVKM. The trim removed 4 bases at V and 5 bases at J, leaving 6 bases unmatched. For the CDR3, the DNA is TGTGCCAGCAGTTCGGGGGACAGGCGAAATGAAAAACTGTTTTTT. Its translation: CASSSGDRRNEKLFF.

A note on this clone: No DNA is shown, since the ends of the CDR3 on it are uncertain; the CDR3 is the one TCRdb lists. J is TRBJ1-6 and V is TRBV7-9; the table's TRBD1 call for D was not verified on the DNA. Counting both end residues, the CDR3 totals 15 amino acids. Germline CDR1 reads SEHNR; CDR2 reads FQNEAQ (reference sequence). The CDR3 reads CASSFGQGVNSPLHF.

A single count supports this clone. The chain is built from TRBV18 and TRBJ2-2; D gene unclear. The V and J ends lost 3 bases and 1 base respectively, with 6 bases between them. Germline values: CDR1 KGHSH, CDR2 LQKENI. This CDR3 has 14 residues. The CDR3 bases are TGTGCCAGCTCACCGGGTCAGAACACCGGGGAGCTGTTTTTT. Translation gives CASSPGQNTGELFF.

This clone was observed a few times. V is TRBV4-2 and J is TRBJ1-3; the D is unclear. Germline V lookup: CDR1 LGHNA, CDR2 YNFKEQ. Trimming took 2 bases from V and 1 from J, leaving 12 bases between them. There are 16 residues in the CDR3. The CDR3: CASSQSFRRSGNTIYF. Written as DNA, the CDR3 is TGTGCCAGCAGCCAAAGTTTTCGTAGATCTGGAAACACCATATATTTT.

V gene TRBV28 combines with J gene TRBJ1-5; tentative D call: TRBD1 (5 bases). This CDR3 has 15 residues. Per germline, CDR1 MDHEN and CDR2 SYDVKM. V was pared by 7 bases and J by 4 bases, with 17 bases between. The CDR3 protein is CASTQGEFGNQPQHF. For the CDR3, the DNA is TGTGCCAGCACCCAAGGGGAGTTCGGAAATCAGCCCCAGCATTTT.

The V and J genes are TRBV19 and TRBJ1-6; D is unclear. The germline V gene encodes CDR1 LNHDA and CDR2 SQIVND (reference sequence). The CDR3 extends over 14 amino acids. V shed 9 bases and J shed 7 bases, with 16 bases lying between them. As DNA, the CDR3 is TGTGCCAGCAAAGGACTCCTCCGGAATTCACCCCTCCACTTT. Its translation is CASKGLLRNSPLHF.

This chain joins TRBV28 and TRBJ2-3, with 10 bases that match TRBD2. Germline CDR1 MDHEN, CDR2 SYDVKM. The CDR3 is 15 residues long. Trimming at V came to 6 bases and at J to 4 bases, leaving 7 bases not matched to a gene. For the CDR3, the DNA is TGTGCCAGCAGCTTGCCCCTAGCGGGGGCAGATACGCAGTATTTT. The encoded protein is CASSLPLAGADTQYF.

This chain links TRBV7-3 with TRBJ2-3; TRBD2 matches 8 bases. CDR3 length: 15 residues. J gave up 2 bases and V 3 bases, and 4 bases lay outside the gene matches. Germline V gene sequence: CDR1 SGHTA, CDR2 FQGTGA. The CDR3 here is CASSFGGGNTDTQYF. Here the CDR3 DNA reads TGTGCCAGCAGCTTCGGCGGGGGGAACACAGATACGCAGTATTTT.

CDR3 loop: CASSDSRVYGYTF. The CDR3 nucleotides are TGTGCCAGCAGTGACAGCAGGGTCTATGGCTACACCTTC. V usage is TRBV6-1 and J usage is TRBJ1-2; D perhaps matches TRBD1 (5 bases). This CDR3 is 13 amino acids long. The germline V gene has CDR1 MNHNS and CDR2 SASEGT. V lost 3 bases and J 4 bases, leaving 9 bases between the germline ends.

This clone came up once. The V and J genes are TRBV19 and TRBJ2-5; 8 positions agree with TRBD2. Germline CDR1 reads LNHDA; CDR2 reads SQIVND (reference sequence). CDR3 length equals 15 residues. V was pared by 5 bases and J by 4 bases, with 9 bases of the junction left unmatched. The CDR3, as DNA: TGTGCCAGTAGTCACCCCCGGGGGGGCCTAGAGACCCAGTACTTC. Translating it yields CASSHPRGGLETQYF.